Below, one TCR beta chain is given with its context. Trimming shortened V by 7 bases and J by 0 bases, and 10 bases separated the two germline ends. Per the germline V gene, CDR1 is SQVTM and CDR2 is ANQGSEA. The CDR3 sequence is 13 residues long. This sample is drawn from a study of blood T cell repertoires in COVID-19. In the study overall: Samples came from the United States, Italy and Spain, spanning acute and convalescent COVID-19. Sources were T cells, B-cell-depleted T cells, or PBMCs; the material itself was cDNA or gDNA.

Authors' methods: Reference gene primer amplification in the assay estimated nucleated cell counts. The method was immunoSEQ multiplex PCR; TCRdb's version includes in-frame clones alone and lacks a portion of them. The D gene and trimming were derived from the DNA, and the V and J assignments and clone size from that table. The sample consists of roughly 150,000 clones, 86% of them appearing once. This chain uses TRBV29-1 with TRBJ1-3; D is uncertain. This receptor was obtained from a woman in her seventies with acute or convalescent COVID-19. The source material was peripheral blood. The chain's CDR3 is CSAEGFSGNTIYF. The CDR3 DNA is TGCAGCGCCGAGGGATTCTCTGGAAACACCATATATTTT. Full variable domain (rest looked up from reference TRBV29-1 and TRBJ1-3): SAVISQKPSRDICQRGTSLTIQCQVDSQVTMMFWYRQQPGQSLTLIATANQGSEATYESGFVIDKFPISRPNLTFSTLTVSNMSPEDSSIYLCSAEGFSGNTIYFGEGSWLTVV.